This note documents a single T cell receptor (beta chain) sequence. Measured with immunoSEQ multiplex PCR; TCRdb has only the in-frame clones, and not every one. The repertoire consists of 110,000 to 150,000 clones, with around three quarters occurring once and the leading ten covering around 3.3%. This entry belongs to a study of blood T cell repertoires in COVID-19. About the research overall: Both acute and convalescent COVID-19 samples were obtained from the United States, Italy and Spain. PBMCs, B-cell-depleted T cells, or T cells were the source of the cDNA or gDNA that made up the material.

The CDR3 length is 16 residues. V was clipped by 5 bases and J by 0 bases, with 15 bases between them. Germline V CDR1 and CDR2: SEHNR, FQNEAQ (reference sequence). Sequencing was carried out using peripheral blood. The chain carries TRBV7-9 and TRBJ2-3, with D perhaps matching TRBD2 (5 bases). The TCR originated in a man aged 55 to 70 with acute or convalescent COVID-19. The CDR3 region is CASSDGRGASTDTQYF. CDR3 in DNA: TGTGCCAGCAGCGATGGCCGGGGTGCTAGCACAGATACGCAGTATTTT.